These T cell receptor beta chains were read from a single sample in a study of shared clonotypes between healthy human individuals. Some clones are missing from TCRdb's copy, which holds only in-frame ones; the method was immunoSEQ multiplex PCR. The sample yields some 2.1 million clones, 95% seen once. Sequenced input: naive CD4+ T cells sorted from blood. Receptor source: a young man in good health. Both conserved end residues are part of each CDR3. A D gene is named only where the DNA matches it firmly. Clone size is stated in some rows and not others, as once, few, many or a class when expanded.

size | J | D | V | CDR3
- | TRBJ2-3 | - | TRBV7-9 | CASSRGDGASTDTQYF
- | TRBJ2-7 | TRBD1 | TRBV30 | CAWRQGARGEQYF
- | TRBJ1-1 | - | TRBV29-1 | CSGGEMNTEAFF
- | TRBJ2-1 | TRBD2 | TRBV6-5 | CASSYDSSGNVNEQFF
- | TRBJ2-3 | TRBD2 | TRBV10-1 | CASSESGGGTDTQYF
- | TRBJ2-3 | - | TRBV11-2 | CASSLDSLTTDTQYF
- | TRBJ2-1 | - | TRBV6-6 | CASSFSGAGINEQFF
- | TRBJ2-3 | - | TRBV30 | CAWGGLGISTDTQYF
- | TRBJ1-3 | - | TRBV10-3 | CAISFDQGNTIYF
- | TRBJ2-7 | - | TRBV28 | CAVWEAGREQYF
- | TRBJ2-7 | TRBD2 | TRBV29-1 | CSVTGPIAGVVSGYEQYF
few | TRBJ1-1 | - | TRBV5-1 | CASSLSGYTEAFF
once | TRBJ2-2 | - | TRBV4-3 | CASSPLRTFNTGELFF
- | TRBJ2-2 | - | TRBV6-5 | CAVQGPLEGGELFF
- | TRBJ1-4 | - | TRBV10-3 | CAISERGANEKLFF
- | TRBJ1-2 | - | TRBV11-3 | CASSSTPGVPDSPNYGYTF
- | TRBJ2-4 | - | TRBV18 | CASHDSVRVDIQYF
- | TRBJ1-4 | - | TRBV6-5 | CASRRGQGGMELFF
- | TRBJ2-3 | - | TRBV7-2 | CASSTTSTDTQYF
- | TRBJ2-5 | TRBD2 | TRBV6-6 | CASSSLAGAQETQYF
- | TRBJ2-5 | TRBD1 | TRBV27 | CASSLSTGGAKETQYF
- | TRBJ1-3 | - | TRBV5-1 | CASSLGQNQLGNTIYF
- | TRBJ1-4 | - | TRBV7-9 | CASSSSQGRKLFF
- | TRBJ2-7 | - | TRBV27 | CASSPGDTLREQYF
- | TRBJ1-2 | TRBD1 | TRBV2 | CASSSDRLGYGYTF
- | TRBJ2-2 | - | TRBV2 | CASRDREGSGELFF
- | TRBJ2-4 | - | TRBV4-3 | CASSQESQGSAKNIQYF
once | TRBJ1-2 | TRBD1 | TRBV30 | CAWSRTGDGYTF
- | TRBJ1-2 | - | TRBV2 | CASSERGNYGYTF
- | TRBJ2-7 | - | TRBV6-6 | CASSYVGGGAYEQYF
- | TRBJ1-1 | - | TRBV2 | CASSVQGSGTGAFF
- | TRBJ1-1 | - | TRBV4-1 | CASSLIQANTEAFF
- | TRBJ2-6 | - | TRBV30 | CAWTVGGPGANVLTF
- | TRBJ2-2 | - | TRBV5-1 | CASSLLAGAPTGELFF
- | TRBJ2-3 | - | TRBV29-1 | CSVASLRGFSTDTQYF
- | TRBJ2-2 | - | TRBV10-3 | CAIRSSELTGELFF
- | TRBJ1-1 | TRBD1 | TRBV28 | CASSLFRGTAFF
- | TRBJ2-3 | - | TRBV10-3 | CAISDREADTQYF
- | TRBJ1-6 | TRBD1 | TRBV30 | CAWSGAGGYNSPLHF
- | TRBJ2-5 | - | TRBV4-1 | CASSQPSSAETQYF
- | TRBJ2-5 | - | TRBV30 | CAWSVILGETQYF